The 26 T cell receptor beta chains below were found in one sample sequenced in a study of cytomegalovirus exposure and HLA in healthy donors. PCR employed 60 Vbeta and 13 Jbeta primers. Assay used: immunoSEQ multiplex PCR; TCRdb lists only in-frame clones, some missing. The table lists around 40,000 clones, around 64% of them singletons, with 8.7% in the top ten. Sequencing was carried out using PBMCs. The receptor set was obtained from a human donor in good health.

The chain uses TRBV4-2 and TRBJ2-3; 7 bases map to TRBD2. The length of the CDR3 is 17 residues. Germline lookup yields CDR1 LGHNA and CDR2 YNFKEQ. With 1 base clipped from V and 5 bases from J, the junction kept 12 bases outside the gene matches. The CDR3 loop is CASSQGSREGTLDTQYF. The DNA of the CDR3 is TGTGCCAGCAGCCAAGGAAGTAGGGAGGGGACGCTAGATACGCAGTATTTT.

This clone has just one count. V and J are TRBV4-3 and TRBJ2-2; weak D call: TRBD2 (7 bases). This CDR3 has 16 amino acids. The germline V gene encodes CDR1 LGHNA and CDR2 YSLEER. Trimming cost V 3 bases and J 8 bases, with 19 bases left between them. The DNA for the CDR3 is TGCGCCAGCAGCCACCCAAACCCGGGGGGCGCGGGGGAGCTGTTTTTT. Protein product: CASSHPNPGGAGELFF.

This clone was seen a few times. This chain joins TRBV4-3 and TRBJ1-2, with D maybe TRBD1 (5 bases). V lost 1 base and J 4 bases, leaving 13 bases between the germline ends. Looked up from germline, CDR1 is LGHNA and CDR2 is YSLEER. The CDR3 is made up of 15 amino acids. The CDR3 DNA sequence: TGCGCCAGCAGCCAAGGATCAACAGGATTCTATGGCTACACCTTC. This translates into CASSQGSTGFYGYTF.

The chain recombines TRBV9 with TRBJ2-2; 7 bases are a match to TRBD1. Germline V gene sequence: CDR1 SGDLS, CDR2 YYNGEE. The CDR3 has 14 amino acids. The J segment lost 8 bases and the V segment lost 1 base, leaving 5 bases of the junction unmatched. CDR3 sequence: CASSVTGAGGELFF. The CDR3 nucleotides are TGTGCCAGCAGCGTAACAGGGGCCGGAGGGGAGCTGTTTTTT.

The chain has TRBV10-3 and TRBJ2-7; the match to TRBD2 covers 7 bases. Germline V gene sequence: CDR1 ENHRY, CDR2 SYGVKD. Trimming removed 4 bases from V and 3 bases from J; junction bases left unmatched: 3. CDR3 length: 13 residues. CDR3 sequence reads: CAISGREGYEQYF. CDR3 in DNA: TGTGCCATCAGTGGCAGGGAGGGCTACGAGCAGTACTTC.

V usage is TRBV11-3 and J usage is TRBJ2-1; 7 nucleotides line up with TRBD1. V dropped 0 bases and J dropped 3; count of bases not matched to a gene: 2. Germline-derived CDR1 and CDR2 are SGHNT and YENEEA. The CDR3 length is 15 residues. CDR3 in amino acids: CASSLDHRGYNEQFF. The CDR3, as DNA: TGTGCCAGCAGCTTAGACCACAGGGGCTACAATGAGCAGTTCTTC.

CDR3 in amino acids: CASSDNQETQYF. DNA of the CDR3: TGTGCCAGCAGTGACAACCAAGAGACCCAGTACTTC. J is TRBJ2-5 and V is TRBV2; no definite D call. The CDR3 has 12 residues. Germline values: CDR1 SNHLY, CDR2 FYNNEI. Between the trimmed V and J ends, which lost 3 bases and 0 bases, there was a span of 2 bases.

The V call is TRBV4-2, the J call TRBJ2-3; 9 nucleotides align to TRBD1. Germline-derived CDR1 and CDR2 are LGHNA and YNFKEQ. After removal of 1 base from V and 5 bases from J, the junction contained 10 bases not matched to a gene. The CDR3 extends over 17 amino acids. The CDR3 region is CASSQGTGQGMEDTQYF. CDR3 DNA sequence: TGTGCCAGCAGCCAAGGAACGGGACAGGGTATGGAAGATACGCAGTATTTT.

The chain recombines TRBV27 with TRBJ1-5; the match to TRBD1 covers 11 bases. The germline V gene has CDR1 MNHEY and CDR2 SMNVEV (reference sequence). The trim removed 6 bases at V and 5 bases at J, leaving 3 bases unmatched. The CDR3 totals 14 residues. Here the CDR3 reads CASSGGQGDQPQHF. In DNA form, the CDR3 reads TGTGCCAGCAGCGGGGGACAGGGGGATCAGCCCCAGCATTTT.

The chain carries TRBV18 and TRBJ1-2, with D maybe TRBD1 (6 bases). V was pared by 2 bases and J by 4 bases, with 11 bases between. Germline CDR1 KGHSH, CDR2 LQKENI. The CDR3 covers 14 residues. DNA of the CDR3: TGTGCCAGCTCACCAAACAGGGAGGGCTATGGCTACACCTTC. It translates to CASSPNREGYGYTF.

The genes are TRBV4-1 and TRBJ1-1; a possible D gene is TRBD1 (5 bases). There are 15 residues in the CDR3. The germline CDR1 and CDR2 sequences are MGHRA and YSYEKL. V lost 4 bases and J 3 bases, leaving 15 bases between the germline ends. The CDR3 loop reads CASSLSGSLYTEAFF. The CDR3 nucleotides read TGCGCCAGCAGCCTCTCAGGGTCCCTATACACTGAAGCTTTCTTT.

This clone was recorded only once. The chain combines TRBV7-9 with TRBJ2-3; no reliable D call. Germline CDR1 is SEHNR and CDR2 is FQNEAQ (reference sequence). Trimming pared 1 base from V and 7 bases from J, leaving 12 bases between. This CDR3 has 14 residues. This CDR3 is CASSLESRANTQYF. The CDR3 DNA sequence: TGTGCCAGCAGCTTAGAGAGCCGAGCGAATACGCAGTATTTT.

This clone has only a few counts. This chain joins TRBV5-4 and TRBJ2-5, with 9 nucleotides matching TRBD1. The V segment lost 3 bases and the J segment 5 bases; nucleotides outside the gene matches: 8. CDR1 and CDR2 from the germline V gene are SGHNT and YYREEE (reference sequence). This CDR3 has 15 residues. In DNA, the CDR3 is TGTGCCAGCAGCTCCACAGGGGGCCCTTATGAGACCCAGTACTTC. It yields the protein CASSSTGGPYETQYF.

The gene calls are TRBV15 and TRBJ2-1; 9 nucleotides agree with TRBD1. Trimming cost V 2 bases and J 9 bases; bases outside gene matches: 8. This CDR3 contains 15 residues. CDR1 is LNHNV, CDR2 YYDKDF, per germline (reference sequence). Written as DNA, the CDR3 is TGTGCCACCAGCAGAAGCCGGGACAGGGAGAGTGAGCAGTTCTTC. Its protein is CATSRSRDRESEQFF.

This clone was detected once. CDR3 bases: TGCGCCAGCAGCCCGGGGGGGCTGGGCTACACCTTC. This codes for CASSPGGLGYTF. This chain links TRBV5-1 with TRBJ1-2, with D tentatively TRBD1 (6 bases). V was clipped by 4 bases and J by 8 bases, with 12 bases between them. The CDR3 consists of 12 residues. Germline values: CDR1 SGHRS, CDR2 YFSETQ.

This chain's CDR3 is CASSLVAGADTGELFF. In nucleotides, the CDR3 is TGCGCCAGCAGCTTGGTTGCGGGGGCTGACACCGGGGAGCTGTTTTTT. The chain has TRBV5-1 and TRBJ2-2; a weak D match, TRBD2 (7 bases). Germline CDR1 is SGHRS and CDR2 is YFSETQ. V lost 0 bases and J 3 bases, leaving 12 bases between the germline ends. This CDR3 has 16 residues. Full variable domain (missing parts from reference TRBV5-1 and TRBJ2-2): KAGVTQTPRYLIKTRGQQVTLSCSPISGHRSVSWYQQTPGQGLQFLFEYFSETQRNKGNFPGRFSGRQFSNSRSEMNVSTLELGDSALYLCASSLVAGADTGELFFGEGSRLTVL.

The V and J genes are TRBV5-4 and TRBJ1-2; TRBD1 matches at 9 bases. Germline values: CDR1 SGHNT, CDR2 YYREEE (reference sequence). V lost 3 bases, J lost 8 bases, and 23 bases stayed unmatched. CDR3 size: 19 residues. The chain's CDR3 is CASSSIGGDREVRTGGYTF. The CDR3, as DNA: TGTGCCAGCAGCTCGATCGGGGGGGACAGGGAGGTCCGGACGGGCGGCTACACCTTC.

For this clone: A read error may account for a junction end that differs from germline. The CDR3 region is CAWSPGTSGGHF. The CDR3 DNA sequence: TGTGCCTGGAGTCCCGGGACTAGCGGGGGTCATTTT. The chain couples TRBV30 to TRBJ2-3; 14 nucleotides match TRBD2. Germline CDR1 GTSNPN, CDR2 SVGIG (reference sequence). The length of the CDR3 is 12 residues.

This clone was counted between two and nine times. CDR3 sequence reads: CAWSDPAAPALNYGYTF. CDR3 bases: TGTGCCTGGAGCGATCCCGCGGCACCAGCCCTAAACTATGGCTACACCTTC. V and J are TRBV30 and TRBJ1-2; unclear D gene. V lost 3 bases and J 2 bases, leaving 22 bases between the germline ends. The CDR3 spans 17 residues. CDR1 and CDR2 (germline): GTSNPN, SVGIG (reference sequence).

This clone occurred once. This chain links TRBV6-5 with TRBJ2-7, with 8 bases aligning to TRBD1. The CDR3 is 14 residues long. Germline V gene data show CDR1 as MNHEY and CDR2 as SVGAGI. With V trimmed by 5 bases and J by 2 bases, 5 bases remained unmatched. The CDR3 loop is CASSRTGWAYEQYF. CDR3 coding DNA: TGTGCCAGCAGTCGGACAGGGTGGGCCTACGAGCAGTACTTC.

The J gene is TRBJ2-7, the V gene TRBV6-5, with D possibly being TRBD2 (6 bases). This CDR3 has 13 amino acids. The V gene's germline CDR1 is MNHEY and CDR2 SVGAGI. The V end was cut by 0 bases, the J end by 6 bases, with 9 bases between. The CDR3 nucleotides are TGTGCCAGCAGTTACTCAAGGGGAGGCGAGCAGTACTTC. Protein: CASSYSRGGEQYF.

The chain recombines TRBV11-2 with TRBJ2-1; D perhaps matches TRBD2 (5 bases). The V gene lost 5 bases and the J gene lost 8 bases, with 16 bases spanning the gap. The CDR3 is made up of 14 amino acids. Germline V gene lookup returns CDR1 SGHAT and CDR2 FQNNGV. The DNA of the CDR3 is TGTGCCAGCAGCGACGCCCGGGGAGTCGATGAGCAGTTCTTC. This gives the protein CASSDARGVDEQFF.

This rearrangement joins TRBV10-3 to TRBJ1-4, with a tentative D call TRBD1 (5 bases). V was pared by 10 bases and J by 1 base, with 16 bases between. The CDR3 is made up of 15 amino acids. Germline CDR1 reads ENHRY; CDR2 reads SYGVKD. The CDR3 DNA reads TGTGCCAGTGGGGGAGGGAGAGTAACTAATGAAAAACTGTTTTTT. This sequence encodes CASGGGRVTNEKLFF.

The chain links TRBV30 to TRBJ2-5; 7 positions match TRBD2. Germline assignment: CDR1 GTSNPN and CDR2 SVGIG (reference sequence). The CDR3 is 14 residues long. V lost 4 bases and J lost 2; bases outside the gene matches: 7. The CDR3 region has the DNA TGTGCCTGGAATGCGCAGCGGGGTCAAGAGACCCAGTACTTC. It yields the protein CAWNAQRGQETQYF.

In this sample, this clone turned up once. The chain couples TRBV7-6 to TRBJ2-7, with 7 positions matching TRBD2. J was trimmed by 4 bases and V by 5 bases; bases with no gene match: 8. CDR3 length: 14 amino acids. The germline CDR1 and CDR2 sequences are SGHVS and FNYEAQ. This chain's CDR3 is CASSPMGGLYEQYF. In nucleotides, the CDR3 is TGTGCCAGCAGCCCTATGGGGGGGTTGTACGAGCAGTACTTC.

V and J are TRBV9 and TRBJ1-2; 7 positions agree with TRBD1. This CDR3 has 14 residues. Losses at the gene ends were 5 bases for V and 6 bases for J; bases not matched to a gene: 10. Germline V gives CDR1 SGDLS, CDR2 YYNGEE. The CDR3 nucleotides read TGTGCCAGCAGGCCACTGACAGGGTCCAATGGCTACACCTTC. Its translation: CASRPLTGSNGYTF.